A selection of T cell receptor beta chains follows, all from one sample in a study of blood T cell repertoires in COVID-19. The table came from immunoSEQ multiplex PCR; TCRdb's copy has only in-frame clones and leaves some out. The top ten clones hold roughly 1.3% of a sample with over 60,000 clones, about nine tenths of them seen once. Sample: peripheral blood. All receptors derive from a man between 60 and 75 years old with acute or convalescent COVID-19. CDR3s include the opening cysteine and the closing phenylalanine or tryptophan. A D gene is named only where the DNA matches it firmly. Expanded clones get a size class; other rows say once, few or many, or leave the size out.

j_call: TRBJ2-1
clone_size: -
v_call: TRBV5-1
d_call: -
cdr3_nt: TGCGCCAGCAGCTCACAGGGTCACAATGAGCAGTTCTTC
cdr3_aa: CASSSQGHNEQFF

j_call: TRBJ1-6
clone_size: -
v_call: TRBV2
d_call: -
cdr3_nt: TGTGCCAGCAGTGAAGGCAGGGTGGTAAGCTCACCCCTCCACTTT
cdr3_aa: CASSEGRVVSSPLHF

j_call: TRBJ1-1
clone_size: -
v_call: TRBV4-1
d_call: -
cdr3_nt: TGCGCCAGCAGCCAAGTTTATACAGGGAACACTGAAGCTTTCTTT
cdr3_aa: CASSQVYTGNTEAFF

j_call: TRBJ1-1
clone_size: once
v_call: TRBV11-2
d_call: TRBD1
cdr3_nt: TGTGCCAGCAGCTGGAACAGGGGAGGTGAAGCTTTCTTT
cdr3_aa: CASSWNRGGEAFF

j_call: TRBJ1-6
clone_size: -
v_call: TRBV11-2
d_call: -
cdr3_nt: TGTGCCAGCTCCCAACTCGACAGAATTTATAATTCACCCCTCCACTTT
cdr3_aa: CASSQLDRIYNSPLHF

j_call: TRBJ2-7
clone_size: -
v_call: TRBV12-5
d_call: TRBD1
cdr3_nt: TGTGCTAGTGGTTTCCTCGACTCGCCTTCCGGGACAGTCCCCTCCTACGAGCAGTACTTC
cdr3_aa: CASGFLDSPSGTVPSYEQYF

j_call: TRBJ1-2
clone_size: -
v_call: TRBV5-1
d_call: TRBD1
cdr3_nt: TGCGCCAGCAGCTTGCGTTTACCGGGACAGGGGACTAACTATGGCTACACCTTC
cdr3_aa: CASSLRLPGQGTNYGYTF

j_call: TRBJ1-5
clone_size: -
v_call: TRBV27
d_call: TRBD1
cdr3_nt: TGTGCCAGCACCCCCTCGGGCAGGGGGCTTAATCAGCCCCAGCATTTT
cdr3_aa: CASTPSGRGLNQPQHF

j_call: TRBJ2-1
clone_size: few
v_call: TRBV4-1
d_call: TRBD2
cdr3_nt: TGCGCCAGCAGCCAACAACAATGGGGGGGGTTTGATAATGAGCAGTTCTTC
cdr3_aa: CASSQQQWGGFDNEQFF

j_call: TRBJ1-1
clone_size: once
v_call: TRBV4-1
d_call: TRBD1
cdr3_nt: TGCGCCAGCAGCCAAGGGCTCAGGGGGGCCGGGACTGAAGCTTTCTTT
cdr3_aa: CASSQGLRGAGTEAFF

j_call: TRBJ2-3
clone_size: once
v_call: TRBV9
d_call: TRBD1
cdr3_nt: TGTGCCAGCTCAAGGACAGGGGAGGCAGATACGCAGTATTTT
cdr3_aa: CASSRTGEADTQYF

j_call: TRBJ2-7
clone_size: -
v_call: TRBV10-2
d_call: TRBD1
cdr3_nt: TGCGCCAGCAGGGTAGGACAGGGCCTACGCTACGAGCAGTACTTC
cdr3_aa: CASRVGQGLRYEQYF

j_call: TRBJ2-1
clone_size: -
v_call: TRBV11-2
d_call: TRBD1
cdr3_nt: TGTGCCAGCAGCCGGACAGGGTCCTATGAGCAGTTCTTC
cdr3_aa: CASSRTGSYEQFF

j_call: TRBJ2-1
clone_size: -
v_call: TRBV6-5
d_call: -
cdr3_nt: TGTGCCAGCAGTTACCTGGGCGGGGCCTACAATGAGCAGTTCTTC
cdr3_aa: CASSYLGGAYNEQFF

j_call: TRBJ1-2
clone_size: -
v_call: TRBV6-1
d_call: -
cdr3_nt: TGTGCCAGCAGTGAAGGGGCCTCCTATGGCTACACCTTC
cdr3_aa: CASSEGASYGYTF

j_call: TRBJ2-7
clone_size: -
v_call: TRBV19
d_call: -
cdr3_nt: TGTGCCAGTAGTCGGGGGATTGGCATCGACGAGCAGTACTTC
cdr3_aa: CASSRGIGIDEQYF

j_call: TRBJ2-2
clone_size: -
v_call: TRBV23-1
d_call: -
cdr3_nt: TGCGCCAGCAGTCATCACCCCGGACAGTACACCGGGGAGCTGTTTTTT
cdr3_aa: CASSHHPGQYTGELFF

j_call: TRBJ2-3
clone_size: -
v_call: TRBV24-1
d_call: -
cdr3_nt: TGTGCCACCAGTGACCCCGGGAGCCTAACAGATACGCAGTATTTT
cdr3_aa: CATSDPGSLTDTQYF

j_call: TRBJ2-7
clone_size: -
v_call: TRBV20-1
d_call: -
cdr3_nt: TGCAGTGCTAGTCGGGAGGGACAGGGATTCTACGAGCAGTACTTC
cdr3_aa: CSASREGQGFYEQYF

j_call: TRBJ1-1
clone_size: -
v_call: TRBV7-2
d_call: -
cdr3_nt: TGTGCCAGCAGCTTGAGGAGCAGACGAGAATTT
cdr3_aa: CASSLRSRREF

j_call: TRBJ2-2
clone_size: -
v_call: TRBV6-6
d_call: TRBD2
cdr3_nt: TGTGCCAGCAGTTTGACAAGCGGGGGCACCGGGGAGCTGTTTTTT
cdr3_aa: CASSLTSGGTGELFF

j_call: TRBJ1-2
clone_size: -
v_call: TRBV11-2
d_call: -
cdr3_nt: TGTGCCAGCAGCTTGGCGACAGCCGCTGGCTACACCTTC
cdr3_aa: CASSLATAAGYTF

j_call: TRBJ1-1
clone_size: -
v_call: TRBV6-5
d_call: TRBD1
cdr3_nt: TGTGCCAGCAGTCCCACGACAGGGATCACTGAAGCTTTCTTT
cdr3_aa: CASSPTTGITEAFF

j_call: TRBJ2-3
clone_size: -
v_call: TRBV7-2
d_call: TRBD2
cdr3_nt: TGTGCCAGCAGTCCCTTAGCGGGGTCCACAGATACGCAGTATTTT
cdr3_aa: CASSPLAGSTDTQYF

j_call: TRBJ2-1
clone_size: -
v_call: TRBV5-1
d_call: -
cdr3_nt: TGCGCCAGCAGGTCTGAGAGACTCACCAGTGAGCAGTTCTTC
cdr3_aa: CASRSERLTSEQFF

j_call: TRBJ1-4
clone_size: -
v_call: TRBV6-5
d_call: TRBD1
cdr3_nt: TGTGCCAGCGAGCCGGGACAGGTGGTTGAAAAACTGTTTTTT
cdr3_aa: CASEPGQVVEKLFF

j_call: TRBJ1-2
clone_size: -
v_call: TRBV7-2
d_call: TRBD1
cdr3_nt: TGTGCCAGCAGCTTAGGGACAGGCGGATACACCTTC
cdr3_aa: CASSLGTGGYTF

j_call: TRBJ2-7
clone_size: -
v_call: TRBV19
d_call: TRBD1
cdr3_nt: TGTGCCAGTAGTATACCGTCACCGACAGGGGGCGTAAGCCTACCGGGGTACGAGCAGTACTTC
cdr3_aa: CASSIPSPTGGVSLPGYEQYF

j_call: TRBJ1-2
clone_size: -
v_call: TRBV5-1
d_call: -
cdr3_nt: TGCGCCAGCAGCTTGGGTCCGGGGCCAGGGGATGGCTACACCTTC
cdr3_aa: CASSLGPGPGDGYTF

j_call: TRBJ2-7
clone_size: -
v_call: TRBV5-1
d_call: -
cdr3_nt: TGCGCCAGCAGGGTGGGGGCTTCCTACGAGCAGTACTTC
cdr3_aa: CASRVGASYEQYF

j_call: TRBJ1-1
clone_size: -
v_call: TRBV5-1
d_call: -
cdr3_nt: TGCGCCAGCAGACCCACAGGAGACAGTGCTGAAGCTTTCTTT
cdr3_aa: CASRPTGDSAEAFF

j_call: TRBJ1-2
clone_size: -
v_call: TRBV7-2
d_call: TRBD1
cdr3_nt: TGTGCCAGCAGCTTCGGGACAGGGGTTTATAGCTATGGCTACACCTTC
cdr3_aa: CASSFGTGVYSYGYTF

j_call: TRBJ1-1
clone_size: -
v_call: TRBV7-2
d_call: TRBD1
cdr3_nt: TGTGCCAGCAGCTTGAGACAGGGGGCGTGGGAAGCTTTCTTT
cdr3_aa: CASSLRQGAWEAFF

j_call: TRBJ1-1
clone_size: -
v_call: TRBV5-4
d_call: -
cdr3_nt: TGTGCCAGCAGCTTTCCCGCGGGGGCTAGCACTGAAGCTTTCTTT
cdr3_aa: CASSFPAGASTEAFF

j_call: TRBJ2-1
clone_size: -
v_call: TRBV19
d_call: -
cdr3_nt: TGTGCCAGTAGTTCAGGGGTCTCCACCTACAATGAGCAGTTCTTC
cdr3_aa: CASSSGVSTYNEQFF

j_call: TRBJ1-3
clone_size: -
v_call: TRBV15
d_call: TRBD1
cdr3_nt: TGTGCCACCACCCCGGGACAGCTCGGAAACACCATATATTTT
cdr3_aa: CATTPGQLGNTIYF

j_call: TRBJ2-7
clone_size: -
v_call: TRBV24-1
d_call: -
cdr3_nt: TGTGCCACCAGTGATCCCCGCAGCTCCTACGAGCAGTACTTC
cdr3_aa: CATSDPRSSYEQYF

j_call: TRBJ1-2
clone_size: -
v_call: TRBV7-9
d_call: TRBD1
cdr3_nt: TGTGCCAGCACCGGGGACAGTCGAAACTATGGCTACACCTTC
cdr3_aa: CASTGDSRNYGYTF

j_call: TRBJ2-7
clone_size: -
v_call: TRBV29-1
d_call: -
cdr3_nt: TGCAGCGTTGAGGGCAGGGGATTTGTGGGCGAGCAGTACTTC
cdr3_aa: CSVEGRGFVGEQYF

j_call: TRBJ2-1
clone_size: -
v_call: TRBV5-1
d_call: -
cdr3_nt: TGCGCCAGCAGCCCAACCGGGTACAATGAGCAGTTCTTC
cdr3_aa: CASSPTGYNEQFF

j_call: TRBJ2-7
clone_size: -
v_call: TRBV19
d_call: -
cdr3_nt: TGTGCCAGTAGTCCAACACAGGGTACGGGGTCCTACGAGCAGTACTTC
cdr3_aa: CASSPTQGTGSYEQYF

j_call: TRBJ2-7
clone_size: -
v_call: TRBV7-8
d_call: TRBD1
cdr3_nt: TGTGCCAGCAGCTCCCGGACAGGGGGGTTCTCCTACGAGCAGTACTTC
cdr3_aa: CASSSRTGGFSYEQYF

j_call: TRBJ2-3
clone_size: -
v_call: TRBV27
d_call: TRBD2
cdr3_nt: TGTGCCAGCAGTTTATCTAGCGGGGGCTTCACAGATACGCAGTATTTT
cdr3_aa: CASSLSSGGFTDTQYF

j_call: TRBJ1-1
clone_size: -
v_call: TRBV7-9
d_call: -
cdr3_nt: TGTGCCAGCAGCCTAATAGGGGCAGGGATGAACACTGAAGCTTTCTTT
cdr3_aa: CASSLIGAGMNTEAFF

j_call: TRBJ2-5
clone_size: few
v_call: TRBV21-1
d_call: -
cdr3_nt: TGTGCCAGCACCCCTAATGGGGCAGAGCAAGAGACCCAGTACTTC
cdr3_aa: CASTPNGAEQETQYF

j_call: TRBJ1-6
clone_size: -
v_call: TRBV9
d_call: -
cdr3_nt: TGTGCCAGCAGCGTAACAGGAGCACAGGATTCACCCCTCCACTTT
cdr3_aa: CASSVTGAQDSPLHF

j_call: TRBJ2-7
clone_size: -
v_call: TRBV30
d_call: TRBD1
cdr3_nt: TGTGCCTGGAGTGTCGGGGACAGTGACGAGCAGTACTTC
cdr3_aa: CAWSVGDSDEQYF

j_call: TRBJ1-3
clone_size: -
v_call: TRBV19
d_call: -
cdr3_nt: TGTGCCAGTAAGAGGCAGTTCTTCTCTGGAAACACCATATATTTT
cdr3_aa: CASKRQFFSGNTIYF

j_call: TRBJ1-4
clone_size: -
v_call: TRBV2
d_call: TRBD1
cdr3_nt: TGTGCCAGCCGTCCGGGCAGGGGGGTAACTAATGAAAAACTGTTTTTT
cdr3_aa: CASRPGRGVTNEKLFF

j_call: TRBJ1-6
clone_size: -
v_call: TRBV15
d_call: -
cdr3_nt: TGTGCCACCAGCAGAGGCAGGGGCGGAAATTCACCCCTCCACTTT
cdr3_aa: CATSRGRGGNSPLHF

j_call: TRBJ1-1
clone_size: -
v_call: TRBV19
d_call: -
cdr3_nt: TGTGCCAGTACCCGCCTCGACCGAGGGAACACTGAAGCTTTCTTT
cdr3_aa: CASTRLDRGNTEAFF

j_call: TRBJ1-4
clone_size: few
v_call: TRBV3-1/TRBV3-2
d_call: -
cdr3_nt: TGTGCCAGCAGCTCTGCAACTAATGAAAAACTGTTTTTT
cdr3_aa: CASSSATNEKLFF

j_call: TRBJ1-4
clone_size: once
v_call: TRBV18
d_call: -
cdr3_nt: TGTGCCAGCTCACCCTACAGAGATGAAAAACTGTTTTTT
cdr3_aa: CASSPYRDEKLFF

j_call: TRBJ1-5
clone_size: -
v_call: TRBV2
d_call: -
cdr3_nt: TGTGCCAGCAGGGCCACACCCGGAGGGCTTCAGCCCCAGCATTTT
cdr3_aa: CASRATPGGLQPQHF

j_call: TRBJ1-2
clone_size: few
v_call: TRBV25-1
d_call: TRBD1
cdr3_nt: TGTGCCAGCAGCCCCATGGGACAGGGGGTTGCAAACTATGGCTACACCTTC
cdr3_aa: CASSPMGQGVANYGYTF

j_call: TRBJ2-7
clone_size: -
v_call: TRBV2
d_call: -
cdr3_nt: TGTGCCAGCAGTGGGTACAGCTCCTACGAGCAGTACTTC
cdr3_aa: CASSGYSSYEQYF

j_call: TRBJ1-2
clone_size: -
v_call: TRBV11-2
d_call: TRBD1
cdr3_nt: TGTGCCAGCAGCCACCCGGACAGGGGGGTCTATGGCTACACCTTC
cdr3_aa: CASSHPDRGVYGYTF

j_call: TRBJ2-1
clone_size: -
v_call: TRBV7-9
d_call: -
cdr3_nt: TGTGCCAGCAGCTTAAAAGGGGGTGAGCAGTTCTTC
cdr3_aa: CASSLKGGEQFF